The clone carrying this T cell receptor (beta chain) was detected a few times. TCRbeta library construction was performed incorporating unique molecular identifiers. MiXCR, run by TCRdb on the PCR reads, gives a single entry per CDR3 protein. The sample comprises some 500,000 distinct CDR3 sequences, 15% to 20% of which are singletons, and roughly 3.3% rests with the top ten. This sample stems from a study of T-cell reconstitution after alpha-beta-depleted transplantation in children. This TCR derives from a human donor who donated a stem cell graft to a child with acute lymphoblastic leukemia. The specimen was PBMCs from the stem cell graft donor, collected from the stem cell graft.

The CDR3 protein is CSAWTRTNYEQYF. The CDR3 DNA reads TGCAGTGCTTGGACTAGAACGAACTACGAGCAGTACTTC. The chain couples TRBV20-1 to TRBJ2-7; 7 bases fit TRBD2. This CDR3 is built from 13 residues. Per the germline V gene, CDR1 is DFQATT and CDR2 is SNEGSKA (reference sequence). Trimming cost V 5 bases and J 3 bases; bases outside gene matches: 7.